This TCR beta chain was documented in a study of T cells in Graves' hyperthyroidism and ophthalmopathy. Amplification targeted TCR beta CDR3 regions from RNA transcripts. TCR CDR3 regions were first amplified by RT-PCR with HTBI primers. Via MiXCR, TCRdb re-called the multiplex PCR reads, giving one row per CDR3 protein. This sample yields roughly 520,000 distinct CDR3 sequences, of which less than 25% are seen a single time; about 11% belongs to the top ten. V lost 7 bases to trimming and J lost 5 bases, with 17 bases between them. Germline V gene sequence: CDR1 LNHDA, CDR2 SQIVND (reference sequence). The CDR3 spans 14 residues. Disease lasting under 3 months, a NOSPECS grade of at least 4, and a Clinical Activity Score of at least 3 were features of the ophthalmopathy patients.

The J gene is TRBJ1-1, the V gene TRBV19; D is ambiguous. The sample was blood. The receptor comes from a woman aged 25 to 39 with Graves' ophthalmopathy. The CDR3 loop is CASKRVFERTEAFF. CDR3 coding DNA: TGTGCCAGTAAGAGGGTCTTTGAACGGACTGAAGCTTTCTTT.